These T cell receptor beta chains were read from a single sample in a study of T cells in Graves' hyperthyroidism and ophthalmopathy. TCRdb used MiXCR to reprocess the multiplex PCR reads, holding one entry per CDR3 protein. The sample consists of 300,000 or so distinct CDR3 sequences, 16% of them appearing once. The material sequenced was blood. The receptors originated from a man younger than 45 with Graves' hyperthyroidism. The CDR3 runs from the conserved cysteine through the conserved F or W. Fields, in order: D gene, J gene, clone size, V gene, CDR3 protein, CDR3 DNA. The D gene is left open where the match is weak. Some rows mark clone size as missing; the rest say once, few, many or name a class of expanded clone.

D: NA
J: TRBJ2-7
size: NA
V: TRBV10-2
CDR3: CASSESGSVFLYEQYF
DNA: TGCGCCAGCAGTGAGTCAGGGTCGGTTTTCTTATACGAGCAGTACTTC

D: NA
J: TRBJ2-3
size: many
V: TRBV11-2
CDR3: CASSPDQGRDTDTQYF
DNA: TGTGCCAGCAGCCCGGATCAAGGGCGGGACACAGATACGCAGTATTTT

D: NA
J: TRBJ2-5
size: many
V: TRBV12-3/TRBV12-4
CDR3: CASSQPGRQETQYF
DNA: TGTGCCAGCAGCCAACCGGGAAGGCAAGAGACCCAGTACTTC

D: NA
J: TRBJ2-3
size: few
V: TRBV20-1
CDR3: CSARDQAGDTQYF
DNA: TGCAGTGCTAGAGACCAGGCGGGGGATACGCAGTATTTT

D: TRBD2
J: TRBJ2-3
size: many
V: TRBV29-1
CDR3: CSATGLAGVDTQYF
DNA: TGCAGCGCTACCGGACTAGCGGGGGTGGATACGCAGTATTTT

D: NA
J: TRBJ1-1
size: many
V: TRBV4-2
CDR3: CASSPTEGNTEAFF
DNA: TGTGCCAGCAGCCCGACAGAAGGTAACACTGAAGCTTTCTTT

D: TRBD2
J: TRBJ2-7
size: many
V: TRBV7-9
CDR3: CASSSRLGLTEQYF
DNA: TGTGCCAGCAGCTCCCGACTGGGACTAACCGAGCAGTACTTC

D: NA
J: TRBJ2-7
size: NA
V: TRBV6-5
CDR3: CASSYHGDRSYEQYF
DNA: TGTGCCAGCAGTTACCACGGGGACCGCTCCTACGAGCAGTACTTC

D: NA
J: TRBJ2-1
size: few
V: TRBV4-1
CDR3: CASSQERTYNEQFF
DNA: TGCGCCAGCAGCCAAGAACGAACCTACAATGAGCAGTTCTTC

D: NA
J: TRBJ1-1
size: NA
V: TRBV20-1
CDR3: CSARFHTEAFF
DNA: TGCAGTGCTAGATTTCACACTGAAGCTTTCTTT

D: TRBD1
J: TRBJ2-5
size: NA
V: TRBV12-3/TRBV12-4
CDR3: CASSFDRDPQETQYF
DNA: TGTGCCAGCAGTTTTGACAGGGACCCCCAAGAGACCCAGTACTTC

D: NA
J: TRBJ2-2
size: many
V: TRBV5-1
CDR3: CASSYRDTGELFF
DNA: TGCGCCAGCAGCTACCGGGACACCGGGGAGCTGTTTTTT

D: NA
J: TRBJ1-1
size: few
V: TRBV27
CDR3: CASSLVSAGSEAFF
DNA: TGTGCCAGCAGTTTAGTTAGTGCGGGTTCTGAAGCTTTCTTT

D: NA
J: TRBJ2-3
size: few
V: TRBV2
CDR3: CASSDGPGADTQYF
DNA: TGTGCCAGCAGTGATGGGCCGGGGGCAGATACGCAGTATTTT

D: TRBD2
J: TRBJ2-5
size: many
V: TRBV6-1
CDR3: CASSGLAGETQYF
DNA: TGTGCCAGCAGTGGATTAGCGGGAGAGACCCAGTACTTC

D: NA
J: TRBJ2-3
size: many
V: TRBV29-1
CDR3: CSAEVGVGTDTQYF
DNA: TGCAGCGCGGAAGTAGGGGTTGGCACAGATACGCAGTATTTT

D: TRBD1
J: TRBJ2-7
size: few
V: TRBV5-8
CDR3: CASSDYGQASYEQYF
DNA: TGTGCCAGCAGCGATTATGGACAGGCCTCCTACGAGCAGTACTTC